Listed below are T cell receptor beta chains from one sample, sequenced in a study of ipilimumab plus nivolumab after autologous stem cell transplantation. Profiled with immunoSEQ multiplex PCR; TCRdb holds only in-frame clones, not every one. The sample has roughly 11,000 clones, 69% seen once. The sample consisted of PBMCs, taken in a trial of ipilimumab plus nivolumab as post-transplant consolidation. The source of these receptors is a male donor with diffuse large B-cell lymphoma. CDR3s include the opening cysteine and the closing phenylalanine or tryptophan. Each record gives: clone size, V gene, D gene, J gene, CDR3 protein, CDR3 DNA. D genes are given only for firm matches. Clone size is given for some rows only: seen once, a few or many times, or a class if the clone is expanded.

NA	TRBV5-6	NA	TRBJ2-3	CASSLVVSTDTQYF	TGTGCCAGCAGCTTGGTAGTCAGCACAGATACGCAGTATTTT
medium-sized	TRBV9	NA	TRBJ1-1	CASDGGEMNTEAFF	TGTGCCAGCGACGGAGGGGAGATGAACACTGAAGCTTTCTTT
NA	TRBV30	NA	TRBJ1-2	CAWGIANYGYTF	TGTGCCTGGGGGATAGCTAACTATGGCTACACCTTC
NA	TRBV7-9	TRBD2	TRBJ2-3	CASSFSLAGGIDTQYF	TGTGCCAGCAGCTTCAGTCTAGCGGGAGGCATAGATACGCAGTATTTT
NA	TRBV7-2	TRBD1	TRBJ2-7	CAMDRGGEQYF	TGTGCCATGGACAGGGGAGGCGAGCAGTACTTC
few	TRBV19	TRBD2	TRBJ2-1	CASSIWAGGGSNEQFF	TGTGCCAGTAGTATTTGGGCGGGAGGGGGCTCCAATGAGCAGTTCTTC
NA	TRBV6-1	NA	TRBJ2-5	CASRDSGRETQYF	TGTGCCAGCAGGGATAGCGGCCGAGAGACCCAGTACTTC
NA	TRBV7-8	TRBD1	TRBJ1-1	CASSLGTGMNTEAFF	TGTGCCAGCAGCTTAGGGACAGGGATGAACACTGAAGCTTTCTTT
NA	TRBV14	NA	TRBJ2-7	CASSQDSYEQYF	TGTGCCAGCAGCCAAGACAGCTACGAGCAGTACTTC
NA	TRBV9	TRBD1	TRBJ1-4	CASSVTGTGDEKLFF	TGTGCCAGCAGCGTGACCGGGACAGGGGATGAAAAACTGTTTTTT
NA	TRBV6-4	NA	TRBJ1-1	CASSVGPDTEAFF	TGTGCCAGCAGTGTAGGGCCGGACACTGAAGCTTTCTTT
NA	TRBV10-3	NA	TRBJ2-7	CAIRSLGGPGEQYF	TGTGCCATCAGATCCCTCGGGGGGCCGGGGGAGCAGTACTTC
once	TRBV2	NA	TRBJ2-5	CASSGDVRETQYF	TGTGCCAGCAGTGGAGATGTCCGGGAGACCCAGTACTTC
NA	TRBV19	TRBD2	TRBJ2-4	CASSGGGSKNIQYF	TGTGCCAGTAGCGGCGGGGGATCCAAAAACATTCAGTACTTC
NA	TRBV10-2	NA	TRBJ2-6	CASSESWWQGFDSGANVLTF	TGCGCCAGCAGTGAGTCTTGGTGGCAGGGGTTTGACTCTGGGGCCAACGTCCTGACTTTC
few	TRBV7-4	TRBD1	TRBJ2-7	CASSLDLMTGAYEQYF	TGTGCCAGCAGCCTTGACCTCATGACAGGGGCCTACGAGCAGTACTTC
NA	TRBV4-3	TRBD2	TRBJ2-6	CASSQVGGSGANVLTF	TGCGCCAGCAGCCAAGTCGGGGGGTCTGGGGCCAACGTCCTGACTTTC
NA	TRBV2	NA	TRBJ2-7	CASSESPGSYEQYF	TGTGCCAGCAGTGAATCCCCAGGGAGCTACGAGCAGTACTTC
NA	TRBV4-1	NA	TRBJ2-7	CASSQESEWHEQYF	TGCGCCAGCAGCCAAGAGTCGGAGTGGCACGAGCAGTACTTC
NA	TRBV5-4	NA	TRBJ1-1	CASSREQGENTEAFF	TGTGCCAGCAGCCGTGAACAGGGAGAAAACACTGAAGCTTTCTTT
NA	TRBV7-9	NA	TRBJ2-3	CASSLARTAGGDTQYF	TGTGCCAGCAGCTTAGCGCGGACAGCTGGGGGAGATACGCAGTATTTT
NA	TRBV19	NA	TRBJ1-1	CASSVGPEAFF	TGTGCCAGTAGTGTGGGCCCTGAAGCTTTCTTT
once	TRBV9	TRBD1	TRBJ2-1	CASSKRDRGHYEQFF	TGTGCCAGCAGCAAACGGGACAGGGGGCACTATGAGCAGTTCTTC
NA	TRBV9	NA	TRBJ1-6	CASSASSYNSPLHF	TGTGCCAGCAGCGCTAGCTCCTATAATTCACCCCTCCACTTT
large	TRBV9	TRBD2	TRBJ2-1	CASSAGLAGDEQFF	TGTGCCAGCAGCGCGGGACTAGCGGGAGACGAGCAGTTCTTC
NA	TRBV14	TRBD1	TRBJ1-4	CASSQTGTGILEKLFF	TGTGCCAGCAGCCAAACCGGGACAGGGATTCTAGAAAAACTGTTTTTT